This T cell receptor (beta chain) derives from a study of blood T cell repertoires in COVID-19. Study background: From the United States, Italy and Spain came samples of acute and convalescent COVID-19.

The CDR3 contains 12 residues. The germline V gene has CDR1 WNHNN and CDR2 SYGVQD (reference sequence). V shed 7 bases and J shed 3 bases, with 6 bases lying between them. Produced via immunoSEQ multiplex PCR; TCRdb's table is partial and in-frame only. This table holds around 260,000 clones, under 85% found once. The receptor was derived from a human donor with COVID-19, enrolled during active disease. The donor label of this sample is uncertain. The genes are TRBV10-1 and TRBJ2-2, with D unclear. The specimen was peripheral blood. The CDR3 spells CASTPDTGELFF. The CDR3 bases are TGCGCCAGCACTCCTGACACCGGGGAGCTGTTTTTT.